This entry concerns a single TCR beta chain. The read halts 3 residues ahead of the CDR3 end, with the missing end drawn from the germline J gene. V gave up 6 bases and J gave up 1 base, with 17 bases separating them. There are 16 residues in the CDR3. TCRdb's copy holds only in-frame clones and misses some; the assay was immunoSEQ multiplex PCR. This sample's table has 45,000 to 55,000 clones. The data stem from a study of T cells in women clearing cervical HPV infection. This sequence joins TRBV12-3 or TRBV12-4 and TRBJ2-3; a possible D gene is TRBD2 (6 bases). This receptor was identified in a woman between 18 and 69 years old with a cervical HPV16 infection that either progressed to CIN3+ or cleared (not recorded which). Sequencing was done on a sample of blood buffy coat. Partial CDR3 DNA: TGTGCCAGCAGGTACGAAATAGCGGCGGGCACAGATACG. This gives the protein CASRYEIAAGTDT. In full, the CDR3 is CASRYEIAAGTDTQYF.